One sample yielded the 31 T cell receptor beta chains listed below, sequenced in a study of PD-L1 blockade in urothelial cancer. The assay was immunoSEQ multiplex PCR, and TCRdb's table has in-frame clones only and misses some. This table has about 84,000 clones, about four fifths appearing once. The specimen comprised PBMCs, sampled around atezolizumab (anti-PD-L1) treatment. Source of these receptors: a man between 65 and 85 years old with urothelial cancer.

This rearrangement joins TRBV6-5 to TRBJ1-5; TRBD1 matches at 7 bases. From germline, CDR1 is MNHEY and CDR2 SVGAGI. Unmatched junction bases numbered 3, after V lost 1 base and J lost 6 bases. The CDR3 loop spans 14 amino acids. The CDR3, as DNA: TGTGCCAGCAGTTACTACCAGGGGGGTCAGCCCCAGCATTTT. Residues: CASSYYQGGQPQHF.

This clone was seen a handful of times. J is TRBJ2-5 and V is TRBV7-9; maybe TRBD2 (5 bases). Germline assignment: CDR1 SEHNR and CDR2 FQNEAQ (reference sequence). Deletions cut 5 bases from V and 5 bases from J, with 9 bases between. The CDR3 spans 12 residues. CDR3 bases: TGTGCCAGCAGCCAGGAGGAGGAGACCCAGTACTTC. Translation gives CASSQEEETQYF.

The chain uses TRBV4-2 and TRBJ1-1; D remains unclear. Trimming left V 0 bases short and J 1 base short, with 6 bases between. From germline, CDR1 is LGHNA and CDR2 YNFKEQ. The length of the CDR3 is 14 residues. CDR3 sequence: CASSQDLENTEAFF. The CDR3 DNA is TGTGCCAGCAGCCAAGATTTAGAGAACACTGAAGCTTTCTTT.

The CDR3 reads CASSLSGGDQETQYF. CDR3 nucleotides: TGTGCCAGCAGCTTGAGCGGGGGGGATCAAGAGACCCAGTACTTC. This chain joins TRBV7-3 and TRBJ2-5; 10 bases match TRBD2. Germline-derived CDR1 and CDR2 are SGHTA and FQGTGA. The CDR3 has 15 residues. The V and J ends lost 3 bases and 2 bases, in that order; junction bases with no gene match: 3.

In this sample, this clone turned up once. This chain links TRBV7-9 with TRBJ2-1; 8 bases map to TRBD2. The CDR3 sequence is 12 residues long. V trimming: 5 bases; J trimming: 12 bases; junction bases outside the gene matches: 6. Germline CDR1 SEHNR, CDR2 FQNEAQ (reference sequence). The DNA of the CDR3 is TGTGCCAGCAGCCTAGGACTAGCACGGCAGTTCTTC. Amino acids: CASSLGLARQFF. The complete variable domain, with remaining parts taken from reference TRBV7-9 and TRBJ2-1, reads DTGVSQNPRHKITKRGQNVTFRCDPISEHNRLYWYRQTLGQGPEFLTYFQNEAQLEKSRLLSDRFSAERPKGSFSTLEIQRTEQGDSAMYLCASSLGLARQFFGPGTRLTVL.

For this clone: Within the sample, other DNA sequences also encode this same CDR3. J is TRBJ1-5 and V is TRBV16; weak D call: TRBD1 (6 bases). The CDR3 loop spans 14 amino acids. V shed 2 bases and J shed 2 bases, with 7 bases lying between them. Germline V gene sequence: CDR1 KGHSY, CDR2 FQNENV. The CDR3 DNA is TGTGCCAGCAGCCAACGACAGGGCAATCAGCCCCAGCATTTT. Residues: CASSQRQGNQPQHF.

V is TRBV11-3 and J is TRBJ2-1; tentatively, D is TRBD2 (6 bases). The CDR3 contains 13 residues. The V and J ends lost 4 bases and 10 bases respectively, with 14 bases between them. CDR1 SGHNT and CDR2 YENEEA come from the germline V gene. Here the CDR3 reads CASSYGLSGEQFF. For the CDR3, the DNA is TGTGCCAGCAGCTACGGACTATCAGGCGAGCAGTTCTTC.

The rearrangement uses TRBV6-1 and TRBJ1-1; no clear D. This CDR3 contains 15 residues. Trimming left V 1 base short and J 1 base short, with 10 bases between. Per germline, CDR1 MNHNS and CDR2 SASEGT. For the CDR3, the DNA is TGTGCCAGCAGTGAAGATCGCCAACAGAACACTGAAGCTTTCTTT. Translation gives CASSEDRQQNTEAFF.

The chain couples TRBV19 to TRBJ2-7; D remains unclear. The V end lost 2 bases, the J end lost 2 bases, and 7 bases lay between the germline ends. The germline gives CDR1 LNHDA, CDR2 SQIVND (reference sequence). This CDR3 is 13 amino acids long. The CDR3 coding sequence is TGTGCCAGTAGTATAACCCCTACCTACGAGCAGTACTTC. This sequence encodes CASSITPTYEQYF. The whole variable domain, filled in from reference TRBV19 and TRBJ2-7, reads DGGITQSPKYLFRKEGQNVTLSCEQNLNHDAMYWYRQDPGQGLRLIYYSQIVNDFQKGDIAEGYSVSREKKESFPLTVTSAQKNPTAFYLCASSITPTYEQYFGPGTRLTVT.

The chain uses TRBV5-4 and TRBJ2-7, with 15 bases matching TRBD2. Germline V gene sequence: CDR1 SGHNT, CDR2 YYREEE (reference sequence). This CDR3 comprises 18 residues. With V trimmed by 2 bases and J by 1 base, 7 bases remained unmatched. CDR3 sequence: CASSFGLAGGTVSYEQYF. In DNA, the CDR3 is TGTGCCAGCAGCTTCGGACTAGCGGGGGGGACGGTGTCCTACGAGCAGTACTTC.

The genes are TRBV7-2 and TRBJ2-2, with TRBD1 matching 9 bases. V lost 3 bases, J lost 4 bases, and 3 bases stayed unmatched. In germline, CDR1 is SGHTA, CDR2 FQGNSA. This CDR3 spans 15 amino acids. CDR3 residues: CASSLGQGGTGELFF. The CDR3 bases are TGTGCCAGCAGCTTGGGACAGGGTGGCACCGGGGAGCTGTTTTTT. Variable domain in full (rest from reference TRBV7-2 and TRBJ2-2): GAGVSQSPSNKVTEKGKDVELRCDPISGHTALYWYRQSLGQGLEFLIYFQGNSAPDKSGLPSDRFSAERTGGSVSTLTIQRTQQEDSAVYLCASSLGQGGTGELFFGEGSRLTVL.

This clone appeared a few times. The V and J genes are TRBV5-1 and TRBJ1-1; TRBD1 might be the D (5 bases). Per the germline V gene, CDR1 is SGHRS and CDR2 is YFSETQ. The V end lost 0 bases, the J end lost 1 base, and 7 bases lay between the germline ends. The CDR3 sequence is 14 residues long. The CDR3 DNA reads as TGCGCCAGCAGCTTGGCTACAGGGAACACTGAAGCTTTCTTT. It specifies CASSLATGNTEAFF.

The chain uses TRBV18 and TRBJ2-7; 8 nucleotides match TRBD2. Unmatched junction bases numbered 5, after V lost 3 bases and J lost 4 bases. The germline CDR1 and CDR2 sequences are KGHSH and LQKENI. The CDR3 has 14 residues. The DNA of the CDR3 is TGTGCCAGCTCACCGGCGGGAGGAAGGTACGAGCAGTACTTC. It specifies CASSPAGGRYEQYF.

This rearrangement joins TRBV7-2 to TRBJ2-5; 12 bases fit TRBD2. V was pared by 5 bases and J by 4 bases, with 8 bases of the junction left unmatched. Germline values: CDR1 SGHTA, CDR2 FQGNSA. This CDR3 is 16 amino acids long. CDR3 nucleotide sequence: TGTGCCAGCAGCGAAGGCCCGGGACTAGCGGGAGAGACCCAGTACTTC. This sequence encodes CASSEGPGLAGETQYF.

This chain links TRBV6-6 with TRBJ2-7; D unclear. The germline V gene encodes CDR1 MNHNY and CDR2 SVGAGI (reference sequence). With 4 bases removed from V and 3 bases from J, the gap between germline ends came to 16 bases. CDR3 length: 15 residues. The CDR3 coding sequence is TGTGCCAGCAGTTCCCGACCCTCCGGGTACTACGAGCAGTACTTC. Its protein product is CASSSRPSGYYEQYF.

This clone was counted only a few times. The rearrangement links TRBV28 to TRBJ2-2; 10 nucleotides line up with TRBD2. Germline CDR1 is MDHEN and CDR2 is SYDVKM. The CDR3 totals 18 residues. With 4 bases clipped from V and 4 bases from J, the junction kept 12 bases outside the gene matches. CDR3 residues: CASSSYSSGRHFTGELFF. The DNA for the CDR3 is TGTGCCAGCAGTTCCTATAGTAGCGGGAGGCACTTCACCGGGGAGCTGTTTTTT.

This sequence joins TRBV27 and TRBJ2-3; 7 bases are shared with TRBD1. The germline V gene has CDR1 MNHEY and CDR2 SMNVEV (reference sequence). V trimming: 5 bases; J trimming: 1 base; junction bases outside the gene matches: 6. The CDR3 length is 15 residues. DNA for the CDR3: TGTGCCAGCAGTGGTACAGGGGCGGGCACAGATACGCAGTATTTT. Its translation is CASSGTGAGTDTQYF.

This clone was recorded once. The chain joins TRBV6-5 to TRBJ1-4; 9 bases map to TRBD1. J gave up 3 bases and V 4 bases, and 0 bases lay outside the gene matches. The V gene's germline CDR1 is MNHEY and CDR2 SVGAGI. The CDR3 length is 14 residues. As DNA, the CDR3 is TGTGCCAGCAGTTGGGACAGGGCTAATGAAAAACTGTTTTTT. The encoded protein is CASSWDRANEKLFF.

This chain uses TRBV7-9 with TRBJ1-1; possible D gene TRBD1, 6 bases. The germline gives CDR1 SEHNR, CDR2 FQNEAQ (reference sequence). Trimming pared 6 bases from V and 2 bases from J, leaving 19 bases between. CDR3 length equals 16 residues. CDR3 amino acids: CASSPGGAYLNTEAFF. CDR3 coding DNA: TGTGCCAGCAGTCCGGGGGGGGCCTACCTTAACACTGAAGCTTTCTTT.

A few counts support this clone. The rearrangement uses TRBV7-2 and TRBJ1-5, with D possibly being TRBD1 (5 bases). V lost 5 bases and J 1 base, leaving 12 bases between the germline ends. The CDR3 extends over 15 amino acids. Per the germline V gene, CDR1 is SGHTA and CDR2 is FQGNSA. CDR3 sequence: CASSPRGGSNQPQHF. The DNA for the CDR3 is TGTGCCAGCAGCCCAAGGGGAGGCAGCAATCAGCCCCAGCATTTT.

V and J are TRBV27 and TRBJ2-5; D might be TRBD1 (6 bases). Trimming left V 2 bases short and J 5 bases short, with 12 bases between. This CDR3 contains 14 residues. Germline V CDR1 and CDR2: MNHEY, SMNVEV (reference sequence). DNA of the CDR3: TGTGCCAGCAGTTTAATGGGGGCAGGGGAGACCCAGTACTTC. Its protein is CASSLMGAGETQYF.

This chain connects TRBV6-6 to TRBJ2-7, with D maybe TRBD2 (5 bases). Germline V CDR1 and CDR2: MNHNY, SVGAGI (reference sequence). The CDR3 sequence is 15 residues long. V was cut by 0 bases and J by 2 bases, with 11 bases left in between. The CDR3 DNA reads as TGTGCCAGCAGTTACTCTAGCGACCGAACCTACGAGCAGTACTTC. Translated, it gives CASSYSSDRTYEQYF.

This rearrangement joins TRBV5-1 to TRBJ1-1, with 10 bases aligning to TRBD1. The germline gives CDR1 SGHRS, CDR2 YFSETQ. V gave up 4 bases and J gave up 4 bases; unmatched junction bases: 10. CDR3 length: 16 amino acids. This CDR3 is CASSMEGTGVGTEAFF. Here the CDR3 DNA reads TGCGCCAGCAGCATGGAGGGGACAGGGGTGGGCACTGAAGCTTTCTTT.

This clone is medium-sized by share. The gene calls are TRBV11-1 and TRBJ2-7, with D perhaps matching TRBD2 (6 bases). V gave up 4 bases and J gave up 6 bases, with 13 bases separating them. From germline, CDR1 is SGHAT and CDR2 FQDESV (reference sequence). The CDR3 has 13 amino acids. The CDR3 sequence: CASSYRLGLEQYF. DNA of the CDR3: TGTGCCAGCAGCTACCGACTAGGTCTCGAGCAGTACTTC.

The chain recombines TRBV4-2 with TRBJ1-4, with no clear D. Trimming left V 4 bases short and J 3 bases short, with 15 bases between. The CDR3 sequence is 16 residues long. Germline V gene sequence: CDR1 LGHNA, CDR2 YNFKEQ. The CDR3 DNA sequence: TGTGCCAGCAGCCTAAACGGGGAGCAGCCTAATGAAAAACTGTTTTTT. This encodes CASSLNGEQPNEKLFF.

The gene calls are TRBV7-6 and TRBJ2-5; TRBD2 aligns across 11 bases. The CDR3 has 19 residues. CDR1 SGHVS and CDR2 FNYEAQ come from the germline V gene. Unmatched junction bases numbered 17, after V lost 5 bases and J lost 3 bases. The CDR3 reads CASSPGVAGGLGREETQYF. CDR3 sequence (DNA): TGTGCCAGCAGCCCCGGGGTAGCGGGGGGGCTCGGCAGGGAAGAGACCCAGTACTTC.

The rearrangement joins TRBV9 to TRBJ2-4; TRBD1 might be the D (5 bases). CDR1 is SGDLS, CDR2 YYNGEE, per germline. The CDR3 totals 15 residues. With 4 bases removed from V and 9 bases from J, the gap between germline ends came to 20 bases. The chain's CDR3 is CASSTTDTVLTIQYF. The CDR3 bases are TGTGCCAGCAGCACCACGGACACCGTTCTTACCATTCAGTACTTC.

The chain joins TRBV5-6 to TRBJ1-1; 7 positions agree with TRBD1. With 3 bases clipped from V and 2 bases from J, the junction kept 10 bases outside the gene matches. The CDR3 is 16 amino acids. From germline, CDR1 is SGHDT and CDR2 YYEEEE. The CDR3 DNA reads TGTGCCAGCAGCTCCGGGACAGCTAGAAAAAACACTGAAGCTTTCTTT. This encodes CASSSGTARKNTEAFF.

The CDR3 sequence: CASSEGGWDGYTF. The CDR3 DNA sequence: TGTGCCAGTAGTGAGGGTGGATGGGATGGCTACACCTTC. The chain links TRBV19 to TRBJ1-2, with D unclear. V was shortened by 5 bases and J by 6 bases, with 13 bases between the two germline ends. The CDR3 length is 13 residues. From germline, CDR1 is LNHDA and CDR2 SQIVND (reference sequence).

V is TRBV11-2 and J is TRBJ2-2; 13 bases align to TRBD2. The length of the CDR3 is 19 residues. CDR1 and CDR2 from the germline V gene are SGHAT and FQNNGV. V trimming: 0 bases; J trimming: 4 bases; junction bases outside the gene matches: 8. DNA for the CDR3: TGTGCCAGCAGCTTAGAACTAGCGGGAGGGCCCCCGATCACCGGGGAGCTGTTTTTT. It encodes CASSLELAGGPPITGELFF.

The chain carries TRBV10-3 and TRBJ1-6; tentatively, D is TRBD1 (5 bases). The V and J ends lost 3 bases and 7 bases respectively, with 16 bases between them. CDR1 is ENHRY, CDR2 SYGVKD, per germline. CDR3 size: 16 residues. The CDR3, as DNA: TGTGCCATCAGTGATAGTCTTTCGGGGGGGAATTCACCCCTCCACTTT. Translation gives CAISDSLSGGNSPLHF.